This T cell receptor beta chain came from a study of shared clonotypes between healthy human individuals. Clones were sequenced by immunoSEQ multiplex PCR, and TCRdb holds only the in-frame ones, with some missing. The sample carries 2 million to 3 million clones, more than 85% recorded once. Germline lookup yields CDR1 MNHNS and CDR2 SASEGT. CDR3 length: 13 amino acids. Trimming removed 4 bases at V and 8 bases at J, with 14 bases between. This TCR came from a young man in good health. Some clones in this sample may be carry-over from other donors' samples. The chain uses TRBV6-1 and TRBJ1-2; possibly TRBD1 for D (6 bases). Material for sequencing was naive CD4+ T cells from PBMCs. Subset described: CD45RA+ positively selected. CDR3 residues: CASSATQGLGYTF. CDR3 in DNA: TGTGCCAGCAGTGCCACCCAGGGGCTCGGCTACACCTTC.